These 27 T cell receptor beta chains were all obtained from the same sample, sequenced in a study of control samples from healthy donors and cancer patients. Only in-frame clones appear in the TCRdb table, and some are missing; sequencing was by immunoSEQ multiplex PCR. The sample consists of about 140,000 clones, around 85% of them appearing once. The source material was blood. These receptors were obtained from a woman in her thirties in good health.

The CDR3 region has the DNA TGCGCCAGCAGCTTGGCACAGGGGCCAACGACGCAGTATTTT. Its translation is CASSLAQGPTTQYF. The V and J genes are TRBV5-1 and TRBJ2-3, with 7 bases aligning to TRBD1. Germline CDR1 SGHRS, CDR2 YFSETQ. The CDR3 sequence is 14 residues long. The ends lost 0 bases at V and 9 bases at J; junction bases unmatched: 7. Based on the CDR3 plus reference TRBV5-1 and TRBJ2-3, the full variable domain is KAGVTQTPRYLIKTRGQQVTLSCSPISGHRSVSWYQQTPGQGLQFLFEYFSETQRNKGNFPGRFSGRQFSNSRSEMNVSTLELGDSALYLCASSLAQGPTTQYFGPGTRLTVL.

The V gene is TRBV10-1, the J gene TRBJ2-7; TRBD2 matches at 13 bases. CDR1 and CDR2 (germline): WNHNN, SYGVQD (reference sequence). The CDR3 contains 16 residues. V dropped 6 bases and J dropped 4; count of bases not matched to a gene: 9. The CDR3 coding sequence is TGCGCCAGCAGGAGAACTAGCGGGAGGGCCTCTTACGAGCAGTACTTC. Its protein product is CASRRTSGRASYEQYF.

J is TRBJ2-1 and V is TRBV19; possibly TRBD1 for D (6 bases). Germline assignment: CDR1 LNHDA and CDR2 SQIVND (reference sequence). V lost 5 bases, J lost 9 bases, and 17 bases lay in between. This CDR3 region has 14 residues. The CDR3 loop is CASSHGIGGGEQFF. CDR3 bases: TGTGCCAGTAGTCACGGGATAGGGGGTGGTGAGCAGTTCTTC.

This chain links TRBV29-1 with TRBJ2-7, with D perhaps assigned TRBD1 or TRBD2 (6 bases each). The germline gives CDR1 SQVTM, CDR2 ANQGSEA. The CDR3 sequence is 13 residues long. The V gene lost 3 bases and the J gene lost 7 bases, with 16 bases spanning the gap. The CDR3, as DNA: TGCAGCGTTGACTCCGGGGGCACGATAGAGCAGTACTTC. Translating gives CSVDSGGTIEQYF.

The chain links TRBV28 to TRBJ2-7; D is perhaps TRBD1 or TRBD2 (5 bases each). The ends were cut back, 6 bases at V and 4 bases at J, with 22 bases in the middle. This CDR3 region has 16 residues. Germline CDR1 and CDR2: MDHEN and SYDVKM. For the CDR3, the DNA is TGTGCCAGCAGGACCGTCGGGGCTCCCCATCCTTACGAGCAGTACTTC. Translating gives CASRTVGAPHPYEQYF.

The CDR3 sequence: CASSFDSGPQETQYF. Here the CDR3 DNA reads TGCGCCAGCAGCTTTGATAGCGGGCCACAAGAGACCCAGTACTTC. V gene TRBV5-1 combines with J gene TRBJ2-5, with TRBD2 identical over 7 bases. The CDR3 runs 15 residues. Germline V gives CDR1 SGHRS, CDR2 YFSETQ. V gave up 2 bases and J gave up 2 bases; unmatched junction bases: 6. The entire variable domain, with the rest obtained from reference TRBV5-1 and TRBJ2-5, is as follows: KAGVTQTPRYLIKTRGQQVTLSCSPISGHRSVSWYQQTPGQGLQFLFEYFSETQRNKGNFPGRFSGRQFSNSRSEMNVSTLELGDSALYLCASSFDSGPQETQYFGPGTRLLVL.

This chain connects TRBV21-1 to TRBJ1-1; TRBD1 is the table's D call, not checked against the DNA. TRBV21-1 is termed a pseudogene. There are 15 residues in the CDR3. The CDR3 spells CARVRGQGGNTEAFF. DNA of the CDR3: TGTGCCAGGGTGAGGGGACAGGGGGGCAACACTGAAGCTTTCTTT.

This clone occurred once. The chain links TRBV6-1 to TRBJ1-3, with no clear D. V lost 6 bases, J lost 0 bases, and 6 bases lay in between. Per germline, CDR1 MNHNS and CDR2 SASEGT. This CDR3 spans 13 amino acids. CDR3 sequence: CASRTYSGNTIYF. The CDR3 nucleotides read TGTGCCAGCAGAACTTACTCTGGAAACACCATATATTTT.

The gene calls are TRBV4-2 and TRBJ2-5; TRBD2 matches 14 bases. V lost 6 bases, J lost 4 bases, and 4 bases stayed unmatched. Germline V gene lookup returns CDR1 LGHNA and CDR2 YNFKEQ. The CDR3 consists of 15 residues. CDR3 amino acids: CASRPGLAGVETQYF. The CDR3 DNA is TGTGCCAGCAGACCGGGACTAGCGGGAGTAGAGACCCAGTACTTC.

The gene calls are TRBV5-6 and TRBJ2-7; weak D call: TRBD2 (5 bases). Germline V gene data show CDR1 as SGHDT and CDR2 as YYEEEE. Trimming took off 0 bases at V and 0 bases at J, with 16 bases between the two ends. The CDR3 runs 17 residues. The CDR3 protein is CASSLEVGSAYSYEQYF. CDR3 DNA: TGTGCCAGCAGCTTGGAAGTGGGTAGCGCCTACTCCTACGAGCAGTACTTC.

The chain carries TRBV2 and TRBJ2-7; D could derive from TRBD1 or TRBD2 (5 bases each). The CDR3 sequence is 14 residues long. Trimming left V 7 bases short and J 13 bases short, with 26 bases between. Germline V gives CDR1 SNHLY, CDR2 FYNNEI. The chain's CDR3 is CASKGSRDGGRKYF. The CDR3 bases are TGTGCCAGCAAGGGAAGCCGGGACGGAGGACGTAAATACTTC.

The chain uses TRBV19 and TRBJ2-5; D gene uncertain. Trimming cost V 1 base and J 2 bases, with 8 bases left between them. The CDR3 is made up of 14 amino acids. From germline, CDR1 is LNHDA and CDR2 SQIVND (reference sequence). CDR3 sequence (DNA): TGTGCCAGTAGTATAGTCGTCAGACAAGAGACCCAGTACTTC. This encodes CASSIVVRQETQYF.

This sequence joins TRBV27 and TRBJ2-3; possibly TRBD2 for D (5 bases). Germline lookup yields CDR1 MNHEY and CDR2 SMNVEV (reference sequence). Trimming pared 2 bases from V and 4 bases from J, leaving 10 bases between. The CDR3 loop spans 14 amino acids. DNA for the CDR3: TGTGCCAGCAGTTTACATCGGGAACCAGATACGCAGTATTTT. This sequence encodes CASSLHREPDTQYF.

The CDR3 nucleotides read TGTGCCAGTAGTATTTCCCACCTGAACACCGGGGAGCTGTTTTTT. Amino acid sequence: CASSISHLNTGELFF. This chain connects TRBV19 to TRBJ2-2, with D hard to call. CDR1 and CDR2 (germline): LNHDA, SQIVND (reference sequence). Trimming took off 3 bases at V and 1 base at J, with 9 bases between the two ends. This CDR3 has 15 amino acids.

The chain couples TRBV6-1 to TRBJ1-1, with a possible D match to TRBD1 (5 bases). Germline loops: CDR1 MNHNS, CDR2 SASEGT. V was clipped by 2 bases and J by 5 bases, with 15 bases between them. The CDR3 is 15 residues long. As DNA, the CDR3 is TGTGCCAGCAGTGAACGGGGGGGGTCGTTGACTGAAGCTTTCTTT. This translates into CASSERGGSLTEAFF.

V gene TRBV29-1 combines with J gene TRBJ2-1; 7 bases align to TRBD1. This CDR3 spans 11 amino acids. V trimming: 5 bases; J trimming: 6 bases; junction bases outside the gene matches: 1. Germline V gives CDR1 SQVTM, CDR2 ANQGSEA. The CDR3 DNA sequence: TGCAGCGTTTCAGGGGGCAATGAGCAGTTCTTC. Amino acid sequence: CSVSGGNEQFF.

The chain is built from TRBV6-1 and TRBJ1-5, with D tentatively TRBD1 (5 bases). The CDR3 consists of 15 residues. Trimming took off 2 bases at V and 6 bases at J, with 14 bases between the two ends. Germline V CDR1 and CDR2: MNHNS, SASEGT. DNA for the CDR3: TGTGCCAGCAGTGAATCTCAGGGCCCGGGTCAGCCCCAGCATTTT. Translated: CASSESQGPGQPQHF.

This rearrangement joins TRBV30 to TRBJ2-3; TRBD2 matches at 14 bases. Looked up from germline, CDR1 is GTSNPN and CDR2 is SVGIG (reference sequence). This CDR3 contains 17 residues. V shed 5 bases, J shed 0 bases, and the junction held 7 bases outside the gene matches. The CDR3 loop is CAWEGTSGRTSTDTQYF. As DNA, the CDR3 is TGTGCCTGGGAGGGGACTAGCGGGAGAACTAGCACAGATACGCAGTATTTT. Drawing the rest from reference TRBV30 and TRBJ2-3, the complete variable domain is SQTIHQWPATLVQPVGSPLSLECTVEGTSNPNLYWYRQAAGRGLQLLFYSVGIGQISSEVPQNLSASRPQDRQFILSSKKLLLSDSGFYLCAWEGTSGRTSTDTQYFGPGTRLTVL.

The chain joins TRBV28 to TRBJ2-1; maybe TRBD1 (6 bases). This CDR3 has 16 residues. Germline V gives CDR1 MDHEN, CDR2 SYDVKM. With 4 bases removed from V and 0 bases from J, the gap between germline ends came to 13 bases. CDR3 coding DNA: TGTGCCAGCAGTTCCCGGGACATGAGCTCCTACAATGAGCAGTTCTTC. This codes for CASSSRDMSSYNEQFF.

CDR3 loop: CASSLMSAGAYEQYF. The CDR3 DNA follows: TGTGCCAGCAGTTTAATGTCAGCGGGAGCCTACGAGCAGTACTTC. The chain employs TRBV28 and TRBJ2-7, with 8 bases lining up with TRBD2. Germline V gene sequence: CDR1 MDHEN, CDR2 SYDVKM. The CDR3 is 15 amino acids. After removal of 2 bases from V and 2 bases from J, the junction contained 5 bases not matched to a gene.

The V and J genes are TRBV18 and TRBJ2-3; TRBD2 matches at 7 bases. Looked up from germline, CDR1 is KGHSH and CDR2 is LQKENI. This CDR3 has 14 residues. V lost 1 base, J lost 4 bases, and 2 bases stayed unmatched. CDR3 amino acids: CASSPRGSSDTQYF. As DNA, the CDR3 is TGTGCCAGCTCACCACGCGGGAGCTCAGATACGCAGTATTTT.

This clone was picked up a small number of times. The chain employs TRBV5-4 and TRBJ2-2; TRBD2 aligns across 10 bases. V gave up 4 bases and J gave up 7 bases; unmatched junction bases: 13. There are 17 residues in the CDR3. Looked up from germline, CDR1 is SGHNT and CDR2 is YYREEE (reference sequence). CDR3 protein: CASSPRASGSYGGELFF. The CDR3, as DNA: TGTGCCAGCAGCCCTAGGGCTAGCGGGAGTTATGGCGGGGAGCTGTTTTTT.

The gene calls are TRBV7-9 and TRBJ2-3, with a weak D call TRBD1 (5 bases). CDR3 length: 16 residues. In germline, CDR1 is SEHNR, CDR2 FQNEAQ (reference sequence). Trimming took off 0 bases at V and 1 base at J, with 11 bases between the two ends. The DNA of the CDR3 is TGTGCCAGCAGCTTAGCGCAAGGGGTTGGCACAGATACGCAGTATTTT. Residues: CASSLAQGVGTDTQYF.

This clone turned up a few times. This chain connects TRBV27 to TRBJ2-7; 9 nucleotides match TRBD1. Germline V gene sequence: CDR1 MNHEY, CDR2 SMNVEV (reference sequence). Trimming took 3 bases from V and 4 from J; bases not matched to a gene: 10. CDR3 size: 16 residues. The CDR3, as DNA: TGTGCCAGCAGTTTGCACAAAGGGACAGGGCGATACGAGCAGTACTTC. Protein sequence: CASSLHKGTGRYEQYF.

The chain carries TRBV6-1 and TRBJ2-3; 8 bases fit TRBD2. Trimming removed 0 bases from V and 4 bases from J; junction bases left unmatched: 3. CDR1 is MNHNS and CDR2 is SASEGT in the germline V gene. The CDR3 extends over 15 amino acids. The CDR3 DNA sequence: TGTGCCAGCAGTGAAGCGCCGGGAGGGGCAGATACGCAGTATTTT. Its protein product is CASSEAPGGADTQYF.

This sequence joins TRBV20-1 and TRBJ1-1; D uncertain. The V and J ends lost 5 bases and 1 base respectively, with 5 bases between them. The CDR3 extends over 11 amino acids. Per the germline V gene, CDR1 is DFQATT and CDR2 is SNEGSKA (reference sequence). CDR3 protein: CSARGNTEAFF. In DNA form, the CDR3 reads TGCAGTGCTCGAGGGAACACTGAAGCTTTCTTT.

The CDR3 nucleotides are TGTGCCAGCAGCCATAGCGGATTGAGTTTTGAAAACATTCAGTACTTC. Translating it yields CASSHSGLSFENIQYF. This sequence joins TRBV3-1 (or the pseudogene TRBV3-2) and TRBJ2-4; a possible D gene is TRBD2 (6 bases). The CDR3 loop spans 16 amino acids. V was clipped by 3 bases and J by 5 bases, with 17 bases between them. Per germline, CDR1 LGHDT and CDR2 YNNKEL (reference sequence).